This T cell receptor beta chain was found in a study of PD-1 blockade in classical Hodgkin lymphoma. Comment on this clone: Its antigen remains unidentified.

Sequencing was performed with immunoSEQ multiplex PCR; in TCRdb, only in-frame clones are kept and a portion is missing. The table has over 35,000 clones, more than 75% seen once. Relapses following autologous stem cell transplantation were seen in all patients, with brentuximab vedotin exposure varying. V lost 1 base and J lost 3, with 19 bases in between. The CDR3 contains 17 residues. In germline, CDR1 is MGHRA, CDR2 YSYEKL. Regarding the study as a whole: Individuals initiating nivolumab under 1 year after ASCT were excluded. Lower baseline TCR diversity was reported for newly diagnosed patients than for healthy donors.

This clonotype was obtained from a human donor with classical Hodgkin lymphoma. The sequencing used peripheral blood mononuclear cells (PBMCs), collected at baseline. The rearrangement joins TRBV4-1 to TRBJ2-7; maybe TRBD1 (5 bases). The CDR3, as DNA: TGCGCCAGCAGCCAAGCCACGACCCCGCAGGGATACTACGAGCAGTACTTC. As protein: CASSQATTPQGYYEQYF.